This record concerns one TCR beta chain sequence. Its target is not known. This entry belongs to a study of cytomegalovirus exposure and HLA in healthy donors. PCR was performed using 60 Vbeta and 13 Jbeta primers. Generated by immunoSEQ multiplex PCR, the TCRdb table keeps only in-frame clones and is missing some. The sample consists of about 160,000 clones, about three quarters of them appearing once. The study, taken as a whole, reports: Most subjects' HLA-A and HLA-B alleles were reportedly predicted from TCR beta sequences.

Losses at the gene ends were 5 bases for V and 5 bases for J; bases not matched to a gene: 6. Germline assignment: CDR1 SEHNR and CDR2 FQNEAQ (reference sequence). The CDR3 totals 16 residues. The source of this sequence is a man younger than 35 in good health and CMV-seronegative. Source material: PBMCs. The V call is TRBV7-9, the J call TRBJ2-2; 12 nucleotides line up with TRBD2. The CDR3 region has the DNA TGTGCCAGCAGCCCACACCTAGCGGGAGGGACCGGGGAGCTGTTTTTT. It codes for CASSPHLAGGTGELFF.